The clone carrying this TCR beta chain has ten or more counts. Its antigen remains unknown. This sample stems from a study of T-cell memory formation after mild COVID-19. Regarding the study as a whole: Clones shrinking from day 15 to 85 showed even CD4/CD8 mixes; later expanders tilted CD4+.

Germline V lookup: CDR1 SGHRS, CDR2 YFSETQ. V was clipped by 5 bases and J by 3 bases, with 15 bases between them. The CDR3 consists of 14 residues. MiXCR was run by TCRdb on the 5' RACE reads, yielding one entry per CDR3 protein. The sample contains about 200,000 distinct CDR3 sequences, approximately 16% of which appear only once. The origin of this receptor is an adult woman who had mild COVID-19 (a few samples of this study predate the infection). Cell type and time point are not known. The J gene is TRBJ2-7, the V gene TRBV5-1; D may correspond to TRBD1 or TRBD2 (7 bases each). Source material: PBMCs or a T cell subset sorted from them (not recorded which). As DNA, the CDR3 is TGCGCCAGCAGTTACCAGGGGGAGGGCTACGAGCAGTACTTC. Translated, it gives CASSYQGEGYEQYF.